These 15 T cell receptor beta chains came from one sample sequenced in a study of regulatory T cells in long-lasting Graves disease (dated by TCRdb to the early 2020s). The sample's time point label, in plain terms: newly diagnosed GD, antithyroid drugs for less than 3 months. RNA was extracted from PBMCs in TRIzol for both TCR sequencing and RNA sequencing. Library preparation was by multiplex PCR. The data were produced on an Illumina HiSeq 4000. To build TCR beta libraries, CDR3 regions were amplified by Arm-PCR using iRepertoire HTBI primers. TCRdb redid the processing of the public reads, applying fastp at Q25 and MiXCR, and retained in-frame beta chains. Every entry covers one CDR3 protein and lists the most common genes and DNA from its rows. This sample has 200,000 to 250,000 distinct CDR3 sequences in its table, and just over 20% of those were observed once. Approximately 15% of the sample is in the top ten clones.

The sample here was peripheral blood mononuclear cells (PBMCs), taken at new diagnosis, from a patient treated with antithyroid drugs. Receptors originate from a female donor with Graves disease.

This chain links TRBV4-2 with TRBJ1-4, with 9 bases fitting TRBD1. The CDR3 is 16 amino acids. From germline, CDR1 is LGHNA and CDR2 YNFKEQ. Germline trimming cut 0 bases from V and 5 bases from J; bases unmatched to any gene: 4. The CDR3 here is CASSQDSGTGNEKLFF. CDR3 nucleotides: TGTGCCAGCAGCCAAGATTCCGGGACAGGGAATGAAAAACTGTTTTTT.

This clonotype was observed at least ten times. The chain carries TRBV7-2 and TRBJ1-2; maybe TRBD1 (5 bases). Germline lookup yields CDR1 SGHTA and CDR2 FQGNSA. The germline V and J ends were trimmed by 4 bases and 9 bases, with 21 bases remaining between them. CDR3 length equals 15 residues. This CDR3 is CASSSSPRGLSSYTF. The DNA for the CDR3 is TGTGCCAGCAGCTCGTCACCTCGGGGCTTGTCAAGCTACACCTTC. Full variable domain (missing parts from reference TRBV7-2 and TRBJ1-2): GAGVSQSPSNKVTEKGKDVELRCDPISGHTALYWYRQSLGQGLEFLIYFQGNSAPDKSGLPSDRFSAERTGGSVSTLTIQRTQQEDSAVYLCASSSSPRGLSSYTFGSGTRLTVV.

This clonotype was counted ten times or more. The V gene is TRBV24-1, the J gene TRBJ2-5; 8 nucleotides align to TRBD1. V trimming: 2 bases; J trimming: 5 bases; junction bases outside the gene matches: 9. Per germline, CDR1 KGHDR and CDR2 SFDVKD. This CDR3 has 16 residues. The DNA of the CDR3 is TGTGCCACCAGTGATTCCTGGACAGGGCTGGGGGAGACCCAGTACTTC. Protein: CATSDSWTGLGETQYF.

The sample holds many counts of this clonotype. The gene calls are TRBV20-1 and TRBJ2-1; D unresolved. Germline V gene sequence: CDR1 DFQATT, CDR2 SNEGSKA (reference sequence). Trimming left V 6 bases short and J 6 bases short, with 21 bases between. The CDR3 has 15 amino acids. As DNA, the CDR3 is TGCAGTGCCCCCCGCCACGGGCTAACGCCCAATGAGCAGTTCTTC. This codes for CSAPRHGLTPNEQFF.

This clonotype showed up many times. V gene TRBV11-2 combines with J gene TRBJ2-1; D is unresolved. The CDR3 length is 12 residues. Germline V gene sequence: CDR1 SGHAT, CDR2 FQNNGV. Trimming took off 5 bases at V and 10 bases at J, with 12 bases between the two ends. The chain's CDR3 is CASSLGRGEQFF. CDR3 in DNA: TGTGCCAGCAGCCTCGGAAGAGGAGAGCAGTTCTTC.

This clonotype was detected ten times or more. V is TRBV9 and J is TRBJ2-3, with a weak D call TRBD2 (5 bases). CDR1 and CDR2 (germline): SGDLS, YYNGEE. Trimming cost V 0 bases and J 2 bases, with 10 bases left between them. CDR3 length equals 15 residues. The DNA of the CDR3 is TGTGCCAGCAGCGTAGAGAGGGCCTCCACAGATACGCAGTATTTT. Amino acids: CASSVERASTDTQYF.

This clonotype has a count of ten or more. The rearrangement uses TRBV28 and TRBJ1-3; D might be TRBD1 (6 bases). This CDR3 spans 13 amino acids. The germline V gene has CDR1 MDHEN and CDR2 SYDVKM. V lost 2 bases, J lost 7 bases, and 9 bases lay in between. CDR3 region: CASSLRGANTIYF. In DNA, the CDR3 is TGTGCCAGCAGTTTAAGGGGGGCGAACACCATATATTTT.

The V call is TRBV6-1, the J call TRBJ1-1; D is uncertain. The CDR3 extends over 13 amino acids. Trimming removed 7 bases at V and 3 bases at J, with 12 bases between. CDR1 MNHNS and CDR2 SASEGT come from the germline V gene. CDR3 protein: CASKFGVYTEAFF. The CDR3 DNA reads as TGTGCCAGCAAGTTTGGGGTTTACACTGAAGCTTTCTTT.

A word on this clonotype: A much more abundant neighbour one base away suggests this may be a read error. J is TRBJ2-5 and V is TRBV28; perhaps D is TRBD1 or TRBD2 (5 bases each). The CDR3 is 13 amino acids. Germline assignment: CDR1 MDHEN and CDR2 SYDVKM. The germline V and J ends were trimmed by 3 bases and 9 bases, with 14 bases remaining between them. The CDR3 nucleotides read TGTGCCAGCAGTTTCGGGGCTTTGGAGGCCCAGTACTTC. Translation: CASSFGALEAQYF.

This clonotype was seen a few times. The rearrangement joins TRBV19 to TRBJ2-1; no clear D gene. Germline loops: CDR1 LNHDA, CDR2 SQIVND (reference sequence). CDR3 length equals 13 residues. Between the trimmed V and J ends, which lost 6 bases and 4 bases, there was a span of 10 bases. The CDR3 spells CASSLTHYNEQFF. In DNA form, the CDR3 reads TGTGCCAGTAGCCTGACCCATTACAATGAGCAGTTCTTC.

This clonotype came up many times. This chain links TRBV6-1 with TRBJ1-5; 7 positions agree with TRBD1. This CDR3 has 15 residues. Germline values: CDR1 MNHNS, CDR2 SASEGT. Trimming cost V 6 bases and J 1 base; bases outside gene matches: 6. CDR3 DNA: TGTGCCAGCAGAGTTGGAGGGGGCAGCAATCAGCCCCAGCATTTT. It translates to CASRVGGGSNQPQHF.

Comment on this clonotype: A far larger clone is off by one base, so a read error is likely. The chain combines TRBV18 with TRBJ1-1, with TRBD1 matching over 7 bases. CDR3 length: 14 residues. Germline CDR1 KGHSH, CDR2 LQKENI. V lost 8 bases, J lost 0 bases, and 6 bases stayed unmatched. The CDR3 loop reads CASGAGGLNTEAFF. The CDR3 nucleotides read TGTGCCAGCGGGGCAGGGGGGTTGAACACTGAAGCTTTCTTT.

This clonotype was seen many times. V and J are TRBV27 and TRBJ2-1; tentatively, D is TRBD1 (6 bases). Germline V gene sequence: CDR1 MNHEY, CDR2 SMNVEV (reference sequence). The V end lost 8 bases, the J end lost 10 bases, and 9 bases lay between the germline ends. The CDR3 runs 10 residues. The CDR3 sequence: CASVGTEQFF. The CDR3 DNA is TGTGCCAGCGTAGGGACAGAGCAGTTCTTC.

V gene TRBV7-3 combines with J gene TRBJ2-5; D might be TRBD1 or TRBD2, each matching 6 bases. The CDR3 is made up of 14 amino acids. CDR1 is SGHTA and CDR2 is FQGTGA in the germline V gene. Deletions cut 9 bases from V and 4 bases from J, with 18 bases between. The CDR3: CASAGGGRRETQYF. The CDR3 region has the DNA TGTGCCAGTGCCGGGGGCGGAAGAAGAGAGACCCAGTACTTC.

This clonotype was counted only a few times. Since a much larger clone is just one base distant, this may be a read error. Written as DNA, the CDR3 is TGTGCCAGCAGTGTCGGTGGGAGATTCTACAATGAGCAGTTCTTC. This gives the protein CASSVGGRFYNEQFF. The chain couples TRBV6-1 to TRBJ2-1; D may be TRBD2 (5 bases). The CDR3 is 15 residues long. CDR1 and CDR2 (germline): MNHNS, SASEGT. Between the trimmed V and J ends, which lost 4 bases and 3 bases, there was a span of 13 bases.